This T cell receptor beta chain was identified in a study of shared clonotypes between healthy human individuals. About the research overall: Each donor's CD8 memory used one plate, CD8 naive two, each CD4 subset three. Overall study findings and caveats: About 5% was the fraction of naive CD4 clonotypes found shared across a few donors.

The CDR3 sequence is 13 residues long. Germline CDR1 and CDR2: MNHNY and SVGAGI (reference sequence). V lost 2 bases and J 3 bases, leaving 8 bases between the germline ends. How the authors handled the data: In the immunoSEQ data, sequences were junction-only and lacked quality scores, so filtering differed. Produced via immunoSEQ multiplex PCR; TCRdb's table is partial and in-frame only. V, J and clone size are taken as reported in that table, and D and trimming were inferred from the DNA itself. This sample has hundreds of thousands of clones; roughly 96% occur once, and the top ten carry around 0.3%. Each CD8 memory set brought CD45RO+ cells together with CCR7-negative CD45RA+ TemRA cells. With respect to this clone: What it recognizes is unknown.

The chain recombines TRBV6-6 with TRBJ2-7; weak D call: TRBD2 (5 bases). The sample comprised memory CD8+ T cells sorted from blood. Subset described: CD45RO+ cells pooled with CCR7-negative TemRA cells. The clonotype was recovered from a man aged 30 to 45 in good health. CDR3 DNA: TGTGCCAGCAGTTACGCAGAGGGCTACGAGCAGTACTTC. It is translated as CASSYAEGYEQYF.